This TCR beta chain comes out of a study of shared clonotypes between healthy human individuals. Assay execution took place at the deep level. TCRdb's copy holds only in-frame clones and misses some; the assay was immunoSEQ multiplex PCR. The sample holds fewer than 1.8 million clones; 98% to 99% are singletons and the top ten take under 0.45%. A CD45RA+ naive subset and a CD45RA-negative memory subset were split from CD4+ cells. Germline CDR1 and CDR2: SNHLY and FYNNEI. The V gene end was trimmed by 6 bases and the J gene end by 5 bases; junction bases not matched to a gene: 3. The CDR3 extends over 14 amino acids.

Input material: naive CD4+ T cells sorted from blood. Subset in this sample: CD45RA+ positively selected. The rearrangement joins TRBV2 to TRBJ2-1; 11 nucleotides match TRBD2. The TCR comes from a man aged 30 to 39 in good health. The CDR3 here is CASRLAGGHNEQFF. The CDR3 DNA is TGTGCCAGCAGGCTAGCGGGAGGCCACAATGAGCAGTTCTTC.